This T cell receptor (beta chain) is drawn from a study of breast tumors, draining lymph nodes, adjacent tissues. This clonotype was seen more than once but under ten times. The junction departs from the called germline gene at one end, perhaps through a read error. In germline, CDR1 is SNHLY, CDR2 FYNNEI. This CDR3 comprises 12 residues. Each CDR3 protein is one row after TCRdb ran MiXCR on the multiplex PCR reads. The sample has about 52,000 distinct CDR3 sequences; 35% to 50% are singletons. The chain has TRBV2 and TRBJ2-7; D remains ambiguous. The receptor was derived from a female donor with breast cancer. Some clones in this sample may be carry-over from other donors' samples. The material sequenced was breast tumor tissue. In nucleotides, the CDR3 is TGCGCCAGCAGTCGTCAGATACACGAGCAGTACTTC. Amino acids: CASSRQIHEQYF.